A single sample gave rise to the 29 T cell receptor beta chains below, sequenced in a study of cytomegalovirus exposure and HLA in healthy donors. Use of 60 Vbeta and 13 Jbeta primers characterized the PCR. Profiling relied on immunoSEQ multiplex PCR, and the TCRdb table lists in-frame clones only, not all of them. The table shows about 75,000 clones, with about 79% occurring only once. Sequenced sample: PBMCs. These receptors all come from a man between 65 and 80 years old in good health and CMV-seropositive.

This chain connects TRBV28 to TRBJ2-7, with unresolved D. The ends were cut back, 7 bases at V and 0 bases at J, with 10 bases in the middle. The CDR3 covers 13 residues. Germline loops: CDR1 MDHEN, CDR2 SYDVKM. The CDR3 DNA is TGTGCCAGCACCTCCGCGGACTCCTACGAGCAGTACTTC. Translation: CASTSADSYEQYF.

This clone showed up just once. The chain carries TRBV27 and TRBJ1-1, with D tentatively TRBD1 (5 bases). Germline assignment: CDR1 MNHEY and CDR2 SMNVEV (reference sequence). The length of the CDR3 is 14 residues. V lost 5 bases to trimming and J lost 5 bases, with 15 bases between them. The CDR3 reads CASSPLLGATEAFF. In DNA, the CDR3 is TGTGCCAGCAGTCCGCTGCTAGGGGCTACTGAAGCTTTCTTT.

J is TRBJ2-5 and V is TRBV5-1; 11 bases are a match to TRBD2. This CDR3 contains 16 residues. Losses at the gene ends were 4 bases for V and 1 base for J; bases not matched to a gene: 6. The V gene's germline CDR1 is SGHRS and CDR2 YFSETQ. CDR3 protein: CASSSGTSGFQETQYF. The CDR3 coding sequence is TGCGCCAGCAGCAGTGGGACTAGCGGATTCCAAGAGACCCAGTACTTC.

The chain has TRBV19 and TRBJ2-5; unclear D gene. Germline V lookup: CDR1 LNHDA, CDR2 SQIVND (reference sequence). The ends were cut back, 3 bases at V and 2 bases at J, with 7 bases in the middle. This CDR3 region has 13 residues. CDR3 protein: CASSMLQQETQYF. The CDR3 region has the DNA TGTGCCAGTAGTATGTTACAGCAAGAGACCCAGTACTTC.

This clone appeared a single time. V is TRBV4-1 and J is TRBJ2-3, with TRBD2 matching 7 bases. The germline CDR1 and CDR2 sequences are MGHRA and YSYEKL. V was pared by 2 bases and J by 4 bases, with 3 bases of the junction left unmatched. CDR3 size: 14 residues. CDR3 sequence: CASSQRLAPDTQYF. The CDR3 nucleotides read TGCGCCAGCAGCCAAAGACTAGCCCCAGATACGCAGTATTTT.

To note about this clone: At the DNA level, this CDR3 is encoded by other sequences in the same sample as well. Here the CDR3 reads CASSPTGHREDTEAFF. DNA of the CDR3: TGTGCCAGCAGTCCTACGGGACACCGTGAGGACACTGAAGCTTTCTTT. This rearrangement joins TRBV2 to TRBJ1-1; D is perhaps TRBD1 (6 bases). The CDR3 has 16 amino acids. Germline lookup yields CDR1 SNHLY and CDR2 FYNNEI. V was trimmed by 5 bases and J by 3 bases, leaving 19 bases between them.

This rearrangement joins TRBV5-6 to TRBJ1-4; TRBD1 matches 10 bases. The ends lost 1 base at V and 5 bases at J; junction bases unmatched: 2. Germline V gene sequence: CDR1 SGHDT, CDR2 YYEEEE. This CDR3 spans 15 amino acids. The CDR3 region has the DNA TGTGCCAGCAGCTTGTTGGGACAGGGGAATGAAAAACTGTTTTTT. The encoded protein is CASSLLGQGNEKLFF.

The chain has TRBV6-5 and TRBJ1-6; tentatively, D is TRBD1 (6 bases). The V gene's germline CDR1 is MNHEY and CDR2 SVGAGI. The CDR3 spans 15 residues. Trimming removed 6 bases at V and 7 bases at J, with 16 bases between. CDR3 region: CASRVGADRNSPLHF. DNA for the CDR3: TGTGCCAGCAGGGTGGGGGCTGATCGAAATTCACCCCTCCACTTT.

This chain joins TRBV10-1 and TRBJ1-6, with 7 bases matching TRBD1. V lost 5 bases to trimming and J lost 8 bases; unmatched junction nucleotides: 9. This CDR3 is 15 amino acids long. Germline V gives CDR1 WNHNN, CDR2 SYGVQD (reference sequence). The CDR3 DNA reads as TGCGCCAGCAGTTCCGGGACAGCCGGCGATTCACCCCTCCACTTT. Its protein is CASSSGTAGDSPLHF.

The chain joins TRBV11-2 to TRBJ1-5, with 7 positions matching TRBD1. With 4 bases clipped from V and 3 bases from J, the junction kept 6 bases outside the gene matches. This CDR3 region has 15 residues. Germline-derived CDR1 and CDR2 are SGHAT and FQNNGV. For the CDR3, the DNA is TGTGCCAGCAGCTACCCCGGGACAGACAATCAGCCCCAGCATTTT. It yields the protein CASSYPGTDNQPQHF.

J is TRBJ2-7 and V is TRBV10-1, with D perhaps TRBD1 (6 bases). The CDR3 is made up of 14 amino acids. V lost 1 base, J lost 5 bases, and 12 bases lay in between. Germline V gives CDR1 WNHNN, CDR2 SYGVQD (reference sequence). The CDR3, as DNA: TGCGCCAGCAGTGAGTACGGCAGGGGACACGAGCAGTACTTC. Translated: CASSEYGRGHEQYF.

This clone was detected only once. The V gene is TRBV28, the J gene TRBJ2-7; TRBD2 matches at 12 bases. There are 16 residues in the CDR3. CDR1 MDHEN and CDR2 SYDVKM come from the germline V gene. The V gene end was trimmed by 6 bases and the J gene end by 2 bases; junction bases not matched to a gene: 8. CDR3 nucleotide sequence: TGTGCCAGCAGCCGGACTAGCGGGACGGTCGCCTACGAGCAGTACTTC. Amino acids: CASSRTSGTVAYEQYF.

The V and J genes are TRBV7-3 and TRBJ2-3; the match to TRBD2 covers 11 bases. The V and J ends lost 4 bases and 5 bases, in that order; junction bases with no gene match: 2. The CDR3 has 14 amino acids. Germline V CDR1 and CDR2: SGHTA, FQGTGA. The DNA for the CDR3 is TGTGCCAGCAGCTCCGGACTAGCGGGAGATACGCAGTATTTT. Translating gives CASSSGLAGDTQYF.

Details on this clone: Other DNA sequences in the same sample also yield this CDR3. The V call is TRBV7-6, the J call TRBJ2-5; 7 bases match TRBD1. Germline trimming cut 0 bases from V and 2 bases from J; bases unmatched to any gene: 3. The germline gives CDR1 SGHVS, CDR2 FNYEAQ. This CDR3 comprises 15 residues. For the CDR3, the DNA is TGTGCCAGCAGCTTAGCACAGGGGCGGCAAGAGACCCAGTACTTC. The encoded protein is CASSLAQGRQETQYF.

The chain recombines TRBV11-2 with TRBJ2-1; the match to TRBD2 covers 7 bases. CDR3 length: 14 amino acids. With V trimmed by 3 bases and J by 5 bases, 4 bases remained unmatched. Germline assignment: CDR1 SGHAT and CDR2 FQNNGV. The DNA of the CDR3 is TGTGCCAGCAGCTTCGGGCTAGCGGACAATGAGCAGTTCTTC. Its translation: CASSFGLADNEQFF.

The V and J genes are TRBV7-9 and TRBJ2-2, with 14 bases matching TRBD2. Germline CDR1 reads SEHNR; CDR2 reads FQNEAQ (reference sequence). The CDR3 covers 19 residues. J was trimmed by 4 bases and V by 5 bases; bases with no gene match: 12. The CDR3 here is CASSLGSGLAGVSTGELFF. The CDR3, as DNA: TGTGCCAGCAGCCTCGGATCGGGACTAGCGGGAGTTAGCACCGGGGAGCTGTTTTTT.

V gene TRBV27 combines with J gene TRBJ1-1; D is uncertain. The CDR3 sequence is 14 residues long. Trimming cost V 2 bases and J 1 base, with 8 bases left between them. The germline gives CDR1 MNHEY, CDR2 SMNVEV (reference sequence). In nucleotides, the CDR3 is TGTGCCAGCAGTTTAACTCGAAAGAACACTGAAGCTTTCTTT. Translating gives CASSLTRKNTEAFF.

The J gene is TRBJ2-7, the V gene TRBV28; the match to TRBD1 covers 9 bases. CDR3 length: 15 residues. V gave up 8 bases and J gave up 4 bases; unmatched junction bases: 12. Germline V gene sequence: CDR1 MDHEN, CDR2 SYDVKM. DNA of the CDR3: TGTGCCAGCCCCCCCCCGGGACAGGGATTATACGAGCAGTACTTC. Translating gives CASPPPGQGLYEQYF.

V usage is TRBV11-2 and J usage is TRBJ2-3, with 11 bases that match TRBD2. The CDR3 sequence is 14 residues long. The ends lost 4 bases at V and 5 bases at J; junction bases unmatched: 2. Germline CDR1 and CDR2: SGHAT and FQNNGV. The CDR3 coding sequence is TGTGCCAGCAGCTCCGGGACTAGCGGAGATACGCAGTATTTT. This gives the protein CASSSGTSGDTQYF.

This clone appeared once. V gene TRBV28 combines with J gene TRBJ1-2; maybe TRBD1 (5 bases). The CDR3 is 14 amino acids. Trimming removed 2 bases from V and 5 bases from J, with 12 bases in between. CDR1 and CDR2 (germline): MDHEN, SYDVKM. The CDR3 is CASSLAGPGYGYTF. The CDR3 bases are TGTGCCAGCAGTTTAGCGGGGCCTGGATATGGCTACACCTTC.

The rearrangement uses TRBV29-1 and TRBJ2-7; TRBD2 might be the D (6 bases). Per the germline V gene, CDR1 is SQVTM and CDR2 is ANQGSEA. The CDR3 is made up of 14 amino acids. V dropped 6 bases and J dropped 2 bases, with 17 bases sitting between them. The CDR3: CSVLPGLATYEQYF. Written as DNA, the CDR3 is TGCAGCGTGCTACCGGGACTCGCTACCTACGAGCAGTACTTC.

This CDR3 reads CAIGDRALNTEAFF. The CDR3, as DNA: TGTGCCATCGGGGACAGGGCCTTGAACACTGAAGCTTTCTTT. The J gene is TRBJ1-1, the V gene TRBV10-3, with 9 bases fitting TRBD1. This CDR3 spans 14 amino acids. Per germline, CDR1 ENHRY and CDR2 SYGVKD. Losses at the gene ends were 8 bases for V and 0 bases for J; bases not matched to a gene: 4.

The genes are TRBV7-9 and TRBJ1-1, with 8 bases matching TRBD1. V shed 6 bases, J shed 3 bases, and the junction held 3 bases outside the gene matches. The CDR3 is 13 residues long. Germline V gene data show CDR1 as SEHNR and CDR2 as FQNEAQ (reference sequence). The CDR3 DNA reads TGTGCCAGCAGGACGGACAGGGACACTGAAGCTTTCTTT. It specifies CASRTDRDTEAFF.

This clone came up a few times. CDR3 DNA sequence: TGTGCCACTATGGACAGGCCGAACACCGGGGAGCTGTTTTTT. It specifies CATMDRPNTGELFF. The chain combines TRBV10-3 with TRBJ2-2, with 7 nucleotides matching TRBD1. With V trimmed by 10 bases and J by 0 bases, 5 bases remained unmatched. The CDR3 covers 14 residues. Germline V gene sequence: CDR1 ENHRY, CDR2 SYGVKD.

The chain recombines TRBV6-4 with TRBJ2-2, with 8 bases lining up with TRBD1. CDR3 size: 15 residues. Trimming cost V 3 bases and J 4 bases; bases outside gene matches: 4. The germline gives CDR1 MRHNA, CDR2 SNTAGT. The CDR3 spells CASSESGQATGELFF. CDR3 sequence (DNA): TGTGCCAGCAGTGAGTCGGGACAGGCCACCGGGGAGCTGTTTTTT.

This chain's CDR3 is CASSSTGVNTEAFF. The DNA for the CDR3 is TGTGCCAGCAGCTCTACAGGGGTGAACACTGAAGCTTTCTTT. The chain carries TRBV5-4 and TRBJ1-1, with 7 bases fitting TRBD1. The CDR3 has 14 residues. V trimming: 3 bases; J trimming: 0 bases; junction bases outside the gene matches: 2. Per the germline V gene, CDR1 is SGHNT and CDR2 is YYREEE (reference sequence). The full variable domain, completed using reference TRBV5-4 and TRBJ1-1, is ETGVTQSPTHLIKTRGQQVTLRCSSQSGHNTVSWYQQALGQGPQFIFQYYREEENGRGNFPPRFSGLQFPNYSSELNVNALELDDSALYLCASSSTGVNTEAFFGQGTRLTVV.

This chain joins TRBV29-1 and TRBJ1-6; 9 bases line up with TRBD1. V lost 7 bases, J lost 10 bases, and 8 bases stayed unmatched. The germline CDR1 and CDR2 sequences are SQVTM and ANQGSEA. The CDR3 contains 13 residues. The chain's CDR3 is CSARDREGSPLHF. Here the CDR3 DNA reads TGCAGCGCCCGGGACAGGGAGGGCTCACCCCTCCACTTT.

This sequence joins TRBV5-1 and TRBJ1-4; 10 bases are shared with TRBD1. CDR1 and CDR2 from the germline V gene are SGHRS and YFSETQ. V shed 3 bases and J 3 bases; nucleotides not matched to a gene: 2. The CDR3 is 15 amino acids. The CDR3 sequence: CASSWGTGANEKLFF. The CDR3 bases are TGCGCCAGCAGCTGGGGGACAGGGGCTAATGAAAAACTGTTTTTT.

The chain combines TRBV5-8 with TRBJ1-3; unclear D gene. Trimming shortened V by 0 bases and J by 5 bases, and 3 bases separated the two germline ends. Germline assignment: CDR1 SGHTS and CDR2 YDEGEE. CDR3 length equals 12 residues. Here the CDR3 reads CASSLERNTIYF. In DNA, the CDR3 is TGTGCCAGCAGCTTGGAGCGAAACACCATATATTTT.